The 10 T cell receptor beta chains below were found in one sample sequenced in a study of control samples from healthy donors and cancer patients. Measured with immunoSEQ multiplex PCR; TCRdb has only the in-frame clones, and not every one. The table lists tens of thousands of clones, 82% of them singletons, with 8.5% to 10% in the top ten. Sequencing used blood. These receptors all stem from a woman in her fifties or sixties in good health.

The genes are TRBV5-1 and TRBJ2-7; D gene ambiguous. The CDR3 totals 13 residues. Trimming took off 4 bases at V and 2 bases at J, with 10 bases between the two ends. CDR1 SGHRS and CDR2 YFSETQ come from the germline V gene. The CDR3 DNA is TGCGCCAGCAGCGTCTATCTTCCCTACGAGCAGTACTTC. Translation: CASSVYLPYEQYF.

V and J are TRBV2 and TRBJ1-2; the match to TRBD1 covers 10 bases. Germline values: CDR1 SNHLY, CDR2 FYNNEI. CDR3 length equals 14 residues. The ends lost 5 bases at V and 8 bases at J; junction bases unmatched: 8. This chain's CDR3 is CASSRDRGNEGYTF. The DNA of the CDR3 is TGTGCCAGCAGTAGGGACAGGGGAAACGAAGGCTACACCTTC.

This clone showed up just a few times. Other DNA sequences of this sample code for an identical CDR3. J is TRBJ1-2 and V is TRBV4-3; D may be TRBD1 (6 bases). Germline assignment: CDR1 LGHNA and CDR2 YSLEER. This CDR3 is built from 13 residues. Trimming left V 3 bases short and J 2 bases short, with 7 bases between. CDR3 coding DNA: TGCGCCAGCAGCCAGGGACAAAACTATGGCTACACCTTC. This encodes CASSQGQNYGYTF.

The rearrangement links TRBV2 to TRBJ1-5; TRBD1 agrees at 11 bases. CDR3 length: 15 amino acids. The junction had 4 bases not matched to a gene; V was cut back by 4 bases and J by 5 bases. The V gene's germline CDR1 is SNHLY and CDR2 FYNNEI. In nucleotides, the CDR3 is TGTGCCAGCAGTGCTAGGACAGGGGGCGATCAGCCCCAGCATTTT. This encodes CASSARTGGDQPQHF.

Comments on this clone: The same CDR3 arises from other DNA sequences in this sample as well. This chain connects TRBV4-1 to TRBJ1-2, with D maybe TRBD1 (5 bases). Germline V gene lookup returns CDR1 MGHRA and CDR2 YSYEKL. Between the trimmed V and J ends, which lost 1 base and 2 bases, there was a span of 5 bases. The CDR3 consists of 13 residues. The CDR3: CASSQGGNYGYTF. DNA of the CDR3: TGCGCCAGCAGCCAAGGGGGCAACTATGGCTACACCTTC.

The gene calls are TRBV28 and TRBJ2-2; a possible D gene is TRBD1 (5 bases). This CDR3 spans 18 amino acids. Trimming removed 3 bases from V and 3 bases from J, with 20 bases in between. The germline gives CDR1 MDHEN, CDR2 SYDVKM. The CDR3 spells CASSFCRYRSFDTGELFF. Here the CDR3 DNA reads TGTGCCAGCAGTTTTTGTCGGTACAGGTCGTTCGACACCGGGGAGCTGTTTTTT. Drawing the rest from reference TRBV28 and TRBJ2-2, the complete variable domain is DVKVTQSSRYLVKRTGEKVFLECVQDMDHENMFWYRQDPGLGLRLIYFSYDVKMKEKGDIPEGYSVSREKKERFSLILESASTNQTSMYLCASSFCRYRSFDTGELFFGEGSRLTVL.

This rearrangement joins TRBV28 to TRBJ2-7; TRBD2 agrees at 7 bases. Unmatched junction bases numbered 2, after V lost 3 bases and J lost 0 bases. This CDR3 is 14 amino acids long. The V gene's germline CDR1 is MDHEN and CDR2 SYDVKM. As DNA, the CDR3 is TGTGCCAGCAGTTTTGGGGGGGACTCCTACGAGCAGTACTTC. It yields the protein CASSFGGDSYEQYF.

The chain recombines TRBV6-6 with TRBJ1-5; 8 nucleotides match TRBD1. V lost 5 bases, J lost 6 bases, and 12 bases stayed unmatched. CDR1 is MNHNY and CDR2 is SVGAGI in the germline V gene (reference sequence). This CDR3 region has 16 residues. The CDR3 sequence is CASSRTGQGGRQPQHF. CDR3 in DNA: TGTGCCAGCAGTCGAACAGGACAGGGAGGGCGTCAGCCCCAGCATTTT.

This chain connects TRBV3-1 (or the pseudogene TRBV3-2) to TRBJ2-7; no reliable D call. CDR1 is LGHDT and CDR2 is YNNKEL in the germline V gene (reference sequence). The CDR3 is 16 residues long. V was clipped by 0 bases and J by 6 bases, with 18 bases between them. CDR3 in amino acids: CASSQDPLTLRCEQYF. The DNA for the CDR3 is TGTGCCAGCAGCCAAGATCCACTGACTTTGCGCTGCGAGCAGTACTTC.

The CDR3 nucleotides are TGTGCTAGTGGTTTGATTACCTCGGATGGCACAGCCTACAATGAGCAGTTCTTC. It specifies CASGLITSDGTAYNEQFF. This rearrangement joins TRBV12-5 to TRBJ2-1; D gene uncertain. Trimming took 2 bases from V and 2 from J, leaving 19 bases between them. From germline, CDR1 is LGHNT and CDR2 FRNRAP. The length of the CDR3 is 18 residues.